A selection of T cell receptor beta chains follows, all from one sample in a study of OX40 agonist ivuxolimab in advanced cancers. This table comes from immunoSEQ multiplex PCR, and its TCRdb copy is limited to in-frame clones, with some not included. The data contain tens of thousands of clones, roughly nine tenths of them singletons. The sequenced sample was CD4+ or CD8+ T cells sorted from blood, obtained in a trial of the OX40 agonist ivuxolimab. These TCRs come from an adult with an advanced solid tumor such as melanoma, head and neck, liver or kidney cancer. The CDR3 runs from the conserved cysteine through the conserved F or W. Each record gives: V gene, clone size, D gene, J gene, CDR3 protein, CDR3 DNA. A D gene is named only where the DNA matches it firmly. The size field is filled for only some rows; it gives once, few, many or a size class.

>TRBV7-2|once|NA|TRBJ1-4
CASSLGGSEKLFF
TGTGCCAGCAGCTTAGGAGGGTCTGAAAAACTGTTTTTT
>TRBV6-5|few|NA|TRBJ2-2
CASSPLPGELFF
TGTGCCAGCAGCCCCCTTCCCGGGGAGCTGTTTTTT
>TRBV9|NA|NA|TRBJ2-7
CASSVDPTVSYEQYF
TGTGCCAGCAGCGTAGATCCGACAGTCTCCTACGAGCAGTACTTC
>TRBV2|NA|NA|TRBJ2-5
CASKPGQFLAAQYF
TGTGCCAGCAAACCGGGACAATTTCTTGCGGCCCAGTACTTC
>TRBV12-2|NA|NA|TRBJ1-5
CASRFQVRDRGNQPQHF
TGTGCAAGTCGCTTCCAAGTTCGGGACAGAGGCAATCAGCCCCAGCATTTT
>TRBV10-2|once|NA|TRBJ1-1
CASSVQGIATEAFF
TGCGCCAGCAGCGTACAGGGAATTGCCACTGAAGCTTTCTTT
>TRBV2|NA|NA|TRBJ1-5
CASSGTPNQPQHF
TGTGCCAGCAGTGGGACACCCAATCAGCCCCAGCATTTT
>TRBV5-1|NA|TRBD2|TRBJ2-5
CASNEERGGRETQYF
TGCGCCAGCAACGAGGAGCGGGGGGGCCGAGAGACCCAGTACTTC
>TRBV19|NA|NA|TRBJ1-1
CASSTQYNTEAFF
TGTGCCAGTAGCACCCAATATAACACTGAAGCTTTCTTT
>TRBV7-2|NA|NA|TRBJ2-7
CASSSVYEQYF
TGTGCCAGCAGCTCTGTTTACGAGCAGTACTTC
>TRBV5-1|NA|TRBD1|TRBJ2-5
CASSIDYRGQETQYF
TGCGCCAGCAGCATCGATTACAGGGGGCAAGAGACCCAGTACTTC
>TRBV7-8|once|NA|TRBJ2-7
CASSLVGGSYEQYF
TGTGCCAGCAGCTTAGTTGGGGGCTCCTACGAGCAGTACTTC
>TRBV6-5|NA|NA|TRBJ1-4
CASSYSGLMINEKLFF
TGTGCCAGCAGTTATTCGGGACTGATGATTAATGAAAAACTGTTTTTT
>TRBV5-1|NA|TRBD1|TRBJ2-3
CASSPGQDTSTDTQYF
TGCGCCAGCAGCCCCGGACAGGACACAAGCACAGATACGCAGTATTTT
>TRBV5-1|NA|NA|TRBJ2-3
CASSFGVVSTDTQYF
TGCGCCAGCAGCTTCGGGGTAGTGAGCACAGATACGCAGTATTTT
>TRBV28|NA|NA|TRBJ2-3
CASSLGGSSTDTQYF
TGTGCCAGCAGCCTTGGGGGATCTAGCACAGATACGCAGTATTTT
>TRBV29-1|NA|TRBD2|TRBJ2-3
CSVASGGTDTQYF
TGCAGCGTCGCTAGCGGGGGGACAGATACGCAGTATTTT
>TRBV28|NA|NA|TRBJ2-6
CASRDTGTGANVLTF
TGTGCCAGCAGAGACACAGGGACTGGGGCCAACGTCCTGACTTTC
>TRBV9|NA|NA|TRBJ2-2
CASSLSAVNTGELFF
TGTGCCAGCAGCCTTTCTGCGGTTAACACCGGGGAGCTGTTTTTT
>TRBV28|once|NA|TRBJ1-2
CASSLYGGENGYTF
TGTGCCAGCAGCTTGTACGGGGGGGAAAATGGCTACACCTTC
>TRBV5-7|NA|TRBD2|TRBJ2-1
CASTGGVYNEQFF
TGTGCCAGCACGGGGGGGGTTTACAATGAGCAGTTCTTC
>TRBV9|NA|NA|TRBJ2-1
CASSVGLSYNEQFF
TGTGCCAGCAGCGTTGGTCTATCCTACAATGAGCAGTTCTTC
>TRBV28|NA|NA|TRBJ2-5
CASLHLGGEETQYF
TGTGCCAGCCTGCATCTTGGAGGAGAAGAGACCCAGTACTTC
>TRBV28|NA|NA|TRBJ2-5
CASRLTNVETQYF
TGTGCCAGCAGATTGACTAATGTAGAGACCCAGTACTTC
>TRBV2|NA|NA|TRBJ1-1
CASILPPFEAFF
TGTGCCAGCATTTTACCGCCCTTTGAAGCTTTCTTT
>TRBV7-2|once|NA|TRBJ2-7
CASSVEVGPFYEQYF
TGTGCCAGCAGCGTAGAGGTAGGGCCGTTCTACGAGCAGTACTTC
>TRBV7-2|NA|NA|TRBJ1-1
CASSLEGRMNTEAFF
TGTGCCAGCAGCTTAGAGGGACGAATGAACACTGAAGCTTTCTTT
>TRBV6-5|NA|TRBD1|TRBJ2-1
CASRRLGQGIGEQFF
TGTGCCAGCAGGCGACTGGGACAGGGTATTGGTGAGCAGTTCTTC
>TRBV19|NA|TRBD1|TRBJ2-1
CASSPGQGSYNEQFF
TGTGCCAGTAGTCCGGGACAGGGGTCCTACAATGAGCAGTTCTTC
>TRBV28|NA|TRBD2|TRBJ2-1
CASSTLAGAYYNEQFF
TGTGCCAGCAGTACACTAGCGGGAGCTTACTACAATGAGCAGTTCTTC
>TRBV28|few|TRBD1|TRBJ1-2
CASRGQGAPGYTF
TGTGCCAGCAGGGGACAGGGGGCGCCTGGCTACACCTTC
>TRBV20-1|NA|NA|TRBJ2-7
CSARPGLEQYF
TGCAGTGCTAGACCGGGACTCGAGCAGTACTTC
>TRBV11-3|once|NA|TRBJ1-1
CASSLNSGYNTEAFF
TGTGCCAGCAGCTTAAACTCGGGCTACAACACTGAAGCTTTCTTT
>TRBV5-8|NA|NA|TRBJ2-7
CASSLIYEQYF
TGTGCCAGCAGCCTAATCTACGAGCAGTACTTC